The T cell receptor (beta chain) under discussion was sequenced for a study of spatial heterogeneity in lung cancer. This clonotype is labeled as medium-sized. The antigen is not known. This beta chain is an off-target read within a library intended for alpha chains, so its frequency means little. Study results and caveats: The number of expanded tumor alpha and beta chains correlated with mutation number.

Per germline, CDR1 MNHEY and CDR2 SVGEGT. Trimming pared 0 bases from V and 3 bases from J, leaving 9 bases between. The CDR3 has 15 amino acids. MiXCR, run by TCRdb on the 5' RACE reads, gives a single entry per CDR3 protein. The sample contains 9,000 to 10,000 distinct CDR3 sequences, roughly an eighth of which appear only once. The time point was: sample taken at primary tumor resection. The cohort: approximately 66 early-stage, untreated non-small cell lung cancer patients. Whole RNA from tumor, nontumor lung or frozen PBMC was sequenced unsorted. The sequence was collected from a male donor with early-stage non-small cell lung cancer. This sample comprised lung tumor tissue, obtained at surgery. The chain has TRBV6-2 or TRBV6-3 and TRBJ1-5; tentatively, D is TRBD1 (6 bases). CDR3 in DNA: TGTGCCAGCAGTTACTCGAACAGGGTCAATCAGCCCCAGCATTTT. Encoded protein: CASSYSNRVNQPQHF.